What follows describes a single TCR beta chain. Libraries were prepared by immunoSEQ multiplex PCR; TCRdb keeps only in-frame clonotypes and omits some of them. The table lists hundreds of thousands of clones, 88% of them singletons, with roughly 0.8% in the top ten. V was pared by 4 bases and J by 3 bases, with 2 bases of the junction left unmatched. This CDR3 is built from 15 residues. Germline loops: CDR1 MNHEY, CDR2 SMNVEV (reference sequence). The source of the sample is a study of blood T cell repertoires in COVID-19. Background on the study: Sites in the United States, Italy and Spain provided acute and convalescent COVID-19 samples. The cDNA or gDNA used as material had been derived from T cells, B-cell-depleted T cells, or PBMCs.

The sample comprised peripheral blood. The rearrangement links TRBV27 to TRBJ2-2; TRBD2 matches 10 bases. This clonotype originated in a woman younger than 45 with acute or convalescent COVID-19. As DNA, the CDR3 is TGTGCCAGCAGTTCTAGCGGGAGATACACCGGGGAGCTGTTTTTT. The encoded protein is CASSSSGRYTGELFF.